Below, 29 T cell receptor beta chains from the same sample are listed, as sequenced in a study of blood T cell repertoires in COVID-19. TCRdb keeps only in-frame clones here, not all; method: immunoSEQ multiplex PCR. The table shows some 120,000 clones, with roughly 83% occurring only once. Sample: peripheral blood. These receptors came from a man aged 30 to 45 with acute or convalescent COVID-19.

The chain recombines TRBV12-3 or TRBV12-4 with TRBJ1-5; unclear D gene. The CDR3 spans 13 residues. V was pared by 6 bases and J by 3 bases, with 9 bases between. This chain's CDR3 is CASRRAFNQPQHF. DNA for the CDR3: TGTGCCAGCAGGCGGGCCTTCAATCAGCCCCAGCATTTT.

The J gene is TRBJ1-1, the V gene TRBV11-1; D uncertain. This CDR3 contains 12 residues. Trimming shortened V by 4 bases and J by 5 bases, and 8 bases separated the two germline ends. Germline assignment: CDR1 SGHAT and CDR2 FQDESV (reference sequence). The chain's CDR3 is CASSWAGTEAFF. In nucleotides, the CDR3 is TGTGCCAGCAGCTGGGCGGGGACTGAAGCTTTCTTT. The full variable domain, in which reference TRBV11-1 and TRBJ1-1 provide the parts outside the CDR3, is EAEVAQSPRYKITEKSQAVAFWCDPISGHATLYWYRQILGQGPELLVQFQDESVVDDSQLPKDRFSAERLKGVDSTLKIQPAELGDSAMYLCASSWAGTEAFFGQGTRLTVV.

CDR3 in amino acids: CASSLVGTGEEFF. The CDR3 region has the DNA TGTGCCAGCAGCTTAGTTGGCACAGGAGAGGAGTTCTTC. The chain joins TRBV11-2 to TRBJ2-1, with a tentative D call TRBD1 (5 bases). V lost 1 base and J lost 14, with 15 bases in between. The CDR3 loop spans 13 amino acids. Germline CDR1 reads SGHAT; CDR2 reads FQNNGV.

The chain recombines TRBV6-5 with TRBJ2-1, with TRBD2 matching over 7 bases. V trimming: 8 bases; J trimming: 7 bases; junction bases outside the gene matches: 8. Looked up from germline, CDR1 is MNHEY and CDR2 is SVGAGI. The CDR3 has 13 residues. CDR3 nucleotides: TGTGCCAGCGTGCCTAGCGGATATAATGAGCAGTTCTTC. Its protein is CASVPSGYNEQFF.

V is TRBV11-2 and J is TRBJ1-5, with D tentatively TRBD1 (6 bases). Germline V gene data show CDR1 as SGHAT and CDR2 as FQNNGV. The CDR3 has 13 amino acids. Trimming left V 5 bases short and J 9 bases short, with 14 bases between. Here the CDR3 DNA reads TGTGCCAGCAGCGAGGGGGGGGTGATGCCCCAGCATTTT. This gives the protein CASSEGGVMPQHF.

The CDR3 coding sequence is TGTGCCAGCAGTTTACAGGATGCTTTGGATCCGGCTTTCTTT. This sequence encodes CASSLQDALDPAFF. The rearrangement links TRBV6-5 to TRBJ1-1; D might be TRBD1 (5 bases). V dropped 4 bases and J dropped 11 bases, with 20 bases sitting between them. The CDR3 consists of 14 residues. The germline gives CDR1 MNHEY, CDR2 SVGAGI.

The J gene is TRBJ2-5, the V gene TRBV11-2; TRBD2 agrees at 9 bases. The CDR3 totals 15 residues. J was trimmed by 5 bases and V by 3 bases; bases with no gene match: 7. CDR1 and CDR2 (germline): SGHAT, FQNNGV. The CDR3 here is CASSLGGAGGETQYF. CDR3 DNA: TGTGCCAGCAGCTTGGGGGGCGCGGGAGGGGAGACCCAGTACTTC.

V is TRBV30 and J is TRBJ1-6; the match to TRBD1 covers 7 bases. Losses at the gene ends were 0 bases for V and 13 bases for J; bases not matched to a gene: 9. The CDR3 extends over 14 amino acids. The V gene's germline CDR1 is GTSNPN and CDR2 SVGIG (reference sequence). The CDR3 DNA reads TGTGCCTGGAGTGTAGGAGGGACAGAAGTGCCCCTCCACTTT. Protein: CAWSVGGTEVPLHF.

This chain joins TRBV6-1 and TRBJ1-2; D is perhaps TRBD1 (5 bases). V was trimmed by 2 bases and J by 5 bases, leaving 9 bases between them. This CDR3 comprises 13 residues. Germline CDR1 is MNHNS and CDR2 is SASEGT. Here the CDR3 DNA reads TGTGCCAGCAGTGAATGGGGGGAGTATGGCTACACCTTC. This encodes CASSEWGEYGYTF.

This CDR3 is CASSQDRETRASTDTQYF. In DNA form, the CDR3 reads TGTGCCAGCAGCCAAGATAGGGAGACTAGGGCCAGCACAGATACGCAGTATTTT. The rearrangement uses TRBV4-2 and TRBJ2-3, with D perhaps TRBD2 (6 bases). Germline CDR1 LGHNA, CDR2 YNFKEQ. The CDR3 is made up of 18 amino acids. V shed 0 bases and J shed 0 bases, with 16 bases lying between them.

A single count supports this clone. The DNA for the CDR3 is TGTGCCAGTAGTGCACAGCTGAGCTCTGGAAACACCATATATTTT. This sequence encodes CASSAQLSSGNTIYF. V usage is TRBV19 and J usage is TRBJ1-3; D not certain. The V gene lost 5 bases and the J gene lost 0 bases, with 11 bases spanning the gap. Germline V gene sequence: CDR1 LNHDA, CDR2 SQIVND (reference sequence). The CDR3 extends over 15 amino acids.

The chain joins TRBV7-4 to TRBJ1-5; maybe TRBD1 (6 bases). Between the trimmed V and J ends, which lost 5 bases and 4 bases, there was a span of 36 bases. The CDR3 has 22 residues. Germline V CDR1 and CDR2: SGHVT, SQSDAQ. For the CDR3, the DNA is TGTGCCAGCAGCCTGCGGACACGGGACATTTTAGAGCTCCTATCCGTTAATCAGCCCCAGCATTTT. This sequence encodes CASSLRTRDILELLSVNQPQHF.

The CDR3 region has the DNA TGCAGCGTTGCTAGCGGGGCCTACAATGAGCAGTTCTTC. This codes for CSVASGAYNEQFF. The chain joins TRBV29-1 to TRBJ2-1; 9 bases align to TRBD2. CDR3 length equals 13 residues. In germline, CDR1 is SQVTM, CDR2 ANQGSEA. V trimming: 4 bases; J trimming: 2 bases; junction bases outside the gene matches: 0.

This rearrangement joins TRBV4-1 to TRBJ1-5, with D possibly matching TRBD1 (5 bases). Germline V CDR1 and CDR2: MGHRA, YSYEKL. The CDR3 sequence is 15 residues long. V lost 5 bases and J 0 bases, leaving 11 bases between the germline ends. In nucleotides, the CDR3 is TGCGCCAGCAGCTCGGACAATTATAGCAATCAGCCCCAGCATTTT. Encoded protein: CASSSDNYSNQPQHF.

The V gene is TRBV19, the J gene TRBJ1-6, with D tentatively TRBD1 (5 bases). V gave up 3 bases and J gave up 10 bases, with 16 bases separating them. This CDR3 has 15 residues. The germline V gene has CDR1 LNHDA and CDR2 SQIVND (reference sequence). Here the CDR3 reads CASSIRDAGGSPLHF. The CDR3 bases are TGTGCCAGTAGTATTAGGGACGCCGGGGGGTCACCCCTCCACTTT.

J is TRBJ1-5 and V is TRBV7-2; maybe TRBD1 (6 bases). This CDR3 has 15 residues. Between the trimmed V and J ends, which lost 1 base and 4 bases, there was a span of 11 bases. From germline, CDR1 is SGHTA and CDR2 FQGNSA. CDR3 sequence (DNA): TGTGCCAGCAGCTTAGTAAGGGGGAAGAATCAGCCCCAGCATTTT. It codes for CASSLVRGKNQPQHF. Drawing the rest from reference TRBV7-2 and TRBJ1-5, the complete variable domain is GAGVSQSPSNKVTEKGKDVELRCDPISGHTALYWYRQSLGQGLEFLIYFQGNSAPDKSGLPSDRFSAERTGGSVSTLTIQRTQQEDSAVYLCASSLVRGKNQPQHFGDGTRLSIL.

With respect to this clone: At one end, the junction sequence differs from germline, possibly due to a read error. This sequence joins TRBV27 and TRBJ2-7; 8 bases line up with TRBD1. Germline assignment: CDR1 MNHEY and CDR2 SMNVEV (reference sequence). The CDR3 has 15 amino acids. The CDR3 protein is CASSNLGQVSFEQYF. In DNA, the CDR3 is TGTGCCAGCAGTAACCTGGGACAGGTATCCTTCGAGCAGTACTTC.

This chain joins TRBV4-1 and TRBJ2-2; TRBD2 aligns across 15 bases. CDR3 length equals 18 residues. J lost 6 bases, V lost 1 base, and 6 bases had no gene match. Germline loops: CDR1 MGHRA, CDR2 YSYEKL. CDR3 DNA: TGCGCCAGCAGCCAAGGAGGACTAGCGGGGGGGCGGTCCGGGGAGCTGTTTTTT. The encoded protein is CASSQGGLAGGRSGELFF.

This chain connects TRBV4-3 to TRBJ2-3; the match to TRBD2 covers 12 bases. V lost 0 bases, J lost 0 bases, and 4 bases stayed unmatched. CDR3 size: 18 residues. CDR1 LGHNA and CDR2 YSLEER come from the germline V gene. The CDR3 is CASSQEGLAGFSTDTQYF. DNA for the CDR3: TGCGCCAGCAGCCAAGAAGGACTAGCGGGGTTCAGCACAGATACGCAGTATTTT.

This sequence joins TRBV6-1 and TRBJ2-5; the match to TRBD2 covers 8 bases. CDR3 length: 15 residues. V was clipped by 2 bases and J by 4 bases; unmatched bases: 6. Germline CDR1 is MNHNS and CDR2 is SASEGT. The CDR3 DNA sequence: TGTGCCAGCAGTGAAAGACTCGGGGGGGGAGAGACCCAGTACTTC. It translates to CASSERLGGGETQYF.

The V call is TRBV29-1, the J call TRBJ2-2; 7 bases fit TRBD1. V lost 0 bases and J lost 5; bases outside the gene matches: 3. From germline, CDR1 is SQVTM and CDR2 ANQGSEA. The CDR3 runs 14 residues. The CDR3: CSVEEIQGTGELFF. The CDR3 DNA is TGCAGCGTTGAAGAAATACAGGGGACCGGGGAGCTGTTTTTT.

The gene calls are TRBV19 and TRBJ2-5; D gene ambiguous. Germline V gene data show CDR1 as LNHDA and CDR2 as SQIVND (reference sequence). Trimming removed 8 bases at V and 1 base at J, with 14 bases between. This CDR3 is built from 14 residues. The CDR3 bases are TGTGCCAGTTCCCTTGGCCACCTCCAAGAGACCCAGTACTTC. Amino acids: CASSLGHLQETQYF.

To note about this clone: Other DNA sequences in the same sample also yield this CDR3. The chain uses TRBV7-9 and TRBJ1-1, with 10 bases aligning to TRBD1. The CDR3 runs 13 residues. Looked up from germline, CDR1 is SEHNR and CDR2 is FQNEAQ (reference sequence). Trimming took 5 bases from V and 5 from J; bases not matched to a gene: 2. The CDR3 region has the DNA TGTGCCAGCAGCCCGGGACAGGGGACTGAAGCTTTCTTT. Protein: CASSPGQGTEAFF.

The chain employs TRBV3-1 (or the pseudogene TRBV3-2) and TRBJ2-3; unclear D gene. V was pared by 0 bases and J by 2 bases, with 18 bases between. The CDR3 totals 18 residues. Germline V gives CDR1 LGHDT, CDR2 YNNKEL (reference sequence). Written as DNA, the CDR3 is TGTGCCAGCAGCCAAGATTCGCACGGAGCCTCTTACACAGATACGCAGTATTTT. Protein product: CASSQDSHGASYTDTQYF.

The CDR3 sequence is CATVGGSNQPQHF. The CDR3 bases are TGTGCCACCGTAGGGGGTAGCAATCAGCCCCAGCATTTT. This chain uses TRBV6-5 with TRBJ1-5; D possibly corresponds to TRBD1 (6 bases). Germline V gene data show CDR1 as MNHEY and CDR2 as SVGAGI. The CDR3 has 13 amino acids. V shed 10 bases and J shed 0 bases, with 10 bases lying between them.

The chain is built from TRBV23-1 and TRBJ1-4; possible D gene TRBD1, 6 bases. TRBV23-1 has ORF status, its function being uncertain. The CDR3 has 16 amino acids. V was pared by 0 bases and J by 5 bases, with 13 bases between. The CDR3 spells CASSQSWDGQNEKLFF. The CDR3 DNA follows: TGCGCCAGCAGTCAATCTTGGGACGGACAGAATGAAAAACTGTTTTTT.

The CDR3 here is CASSVDGETYQPQHF. The CDR3 DNA is TGTGCCAGCAGCGTAGATGGGGAGACGTATCAGCCCCAGCATTTT. The genes are TRBV9 and TRBJ1-5; no definite D call. Germline assignment: CDR1 SGDLS and CDR2 YYNGEE. Trimming took 0 bases from V and 5 from J, leaving 12 bases between them. CDR3 length: 15 residues.

The CDR3 region is CASSERGLLGEKLFF. CDR3 DNA: TGTGCCAGCAGTGAACGGGGGTTATTAGGTGAAAAACTGTTTTTT. V gene TRBV2 combines with J gene TRBJ1-4, with TRBD1 as a possible D gene (5 bases). CDR1 is SNHLY, CDR2 FYNNEI, per germline. This CDR3 comprises 15 residues. The germline V and J ends were trimmed by 2 bases and 7 bases, with 14 bases remaining between them. The full variable domain, completed using reference TRBV2 and TRBJ1-4, is EPEVTQTPSHQVTQMGQEVILRCVPISNHLYFYWYRQILGQKVEFLVSFYNNEISEKSEIFDDQFSVERPDGSNFTLKIRSTKLEDSAMYFCASSERGLLGEKLFFGSGTQLSVL.

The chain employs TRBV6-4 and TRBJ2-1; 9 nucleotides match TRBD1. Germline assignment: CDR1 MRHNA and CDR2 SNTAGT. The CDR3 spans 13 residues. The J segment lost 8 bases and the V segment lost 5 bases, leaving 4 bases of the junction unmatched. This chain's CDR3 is CASSRTGEDEQFF. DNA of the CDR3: TGTGCCAGCAGTCGGACAGGGGAAGATGAGCAGTTCTTC.